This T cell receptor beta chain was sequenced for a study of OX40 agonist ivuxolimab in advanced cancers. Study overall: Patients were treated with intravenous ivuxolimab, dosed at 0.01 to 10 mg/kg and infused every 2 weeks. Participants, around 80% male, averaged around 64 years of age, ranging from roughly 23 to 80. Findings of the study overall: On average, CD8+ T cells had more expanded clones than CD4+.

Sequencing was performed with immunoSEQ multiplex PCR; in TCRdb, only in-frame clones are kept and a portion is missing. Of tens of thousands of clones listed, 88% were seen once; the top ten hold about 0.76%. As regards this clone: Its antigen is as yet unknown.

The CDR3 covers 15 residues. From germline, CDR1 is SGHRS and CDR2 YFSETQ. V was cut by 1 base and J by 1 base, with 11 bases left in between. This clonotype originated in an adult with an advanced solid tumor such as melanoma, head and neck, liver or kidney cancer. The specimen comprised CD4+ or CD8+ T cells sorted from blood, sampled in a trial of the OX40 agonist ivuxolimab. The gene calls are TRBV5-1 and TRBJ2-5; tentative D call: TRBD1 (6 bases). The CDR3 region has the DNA TGCGCCAGCAGCTTGAACACAGGGTCCCAAGAGACCCAGTACTTC. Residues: CASSLNTGSQETQYF.